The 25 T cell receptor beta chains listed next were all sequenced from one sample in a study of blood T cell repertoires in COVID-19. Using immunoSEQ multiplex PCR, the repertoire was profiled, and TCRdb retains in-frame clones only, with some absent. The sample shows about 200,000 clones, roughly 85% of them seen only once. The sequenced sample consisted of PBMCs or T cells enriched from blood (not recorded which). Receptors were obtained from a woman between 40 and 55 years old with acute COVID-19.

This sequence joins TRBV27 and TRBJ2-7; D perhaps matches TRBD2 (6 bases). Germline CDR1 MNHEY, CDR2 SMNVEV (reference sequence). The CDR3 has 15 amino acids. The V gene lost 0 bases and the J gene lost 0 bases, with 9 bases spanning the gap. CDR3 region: CASSLSSGLSYEQYF. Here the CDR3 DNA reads TGTGCCAGCAGTTTATCCTCGGGACTCTCCTACGAGCAGTACTTC.

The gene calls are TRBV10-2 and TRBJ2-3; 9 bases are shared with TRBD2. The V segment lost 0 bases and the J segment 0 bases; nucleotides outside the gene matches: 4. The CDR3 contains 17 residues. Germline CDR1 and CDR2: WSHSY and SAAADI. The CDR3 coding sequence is TGCGCCAGCAGTGAGTCGGGACTAGCCCGTAGCACAGATACGCAGTATTTT. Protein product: CASSESGLARSTDTQYF.

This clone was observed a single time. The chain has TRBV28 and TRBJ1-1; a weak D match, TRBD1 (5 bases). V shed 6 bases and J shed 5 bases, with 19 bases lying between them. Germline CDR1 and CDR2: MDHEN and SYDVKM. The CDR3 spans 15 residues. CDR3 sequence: CASSLPSAGQTEAFF. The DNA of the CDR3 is TGTGCCAGCAGCCTTCCCTCGGCAGGGCAAACTGAAGCTTTCTTT.

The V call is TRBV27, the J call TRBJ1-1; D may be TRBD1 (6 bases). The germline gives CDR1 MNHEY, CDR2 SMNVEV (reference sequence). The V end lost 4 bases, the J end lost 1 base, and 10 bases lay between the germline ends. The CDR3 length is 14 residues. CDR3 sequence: CASSYRASNTEAFF. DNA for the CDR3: TGTGCCAGCAGTTACAGGGCTTCGAACACTGAAGCTTTCTTT.

The CDR3 DNA sequence: TGCGCCAGCAGCTCCCCAGAGCGGGGTAGCACAGATACGCAGTATTTT. It specifies CASSSPERGSTDTQYF. The J gene is TRBJ2-3, the V gene TRBV4-1; TRBD2 aligns across 7 bases. The CDR3 runs to 16 residues. Germline CDR1 and CDR2: MGHRA and YSYEKL. The J segment lost 0 bases and the V segment lost 5 bases, leaving 8 bases of the junction unmatched.

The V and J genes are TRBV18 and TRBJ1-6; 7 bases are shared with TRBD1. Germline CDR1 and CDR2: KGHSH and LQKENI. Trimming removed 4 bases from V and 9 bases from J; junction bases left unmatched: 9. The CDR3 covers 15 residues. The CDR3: CASSLQGTEGSPLHF. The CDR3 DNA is TGTGCCAGCTCACTACAGGGGACAGAAGGTTCACCCCTCCACTTT.

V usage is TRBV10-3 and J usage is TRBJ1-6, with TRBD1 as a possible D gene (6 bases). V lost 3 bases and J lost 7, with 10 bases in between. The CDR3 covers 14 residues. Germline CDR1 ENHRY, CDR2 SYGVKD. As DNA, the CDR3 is TGTGCCATCAGTGAAACAGGGTACAATTCACCCCTCCACTTT. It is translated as CAISETGYNSPLHF.

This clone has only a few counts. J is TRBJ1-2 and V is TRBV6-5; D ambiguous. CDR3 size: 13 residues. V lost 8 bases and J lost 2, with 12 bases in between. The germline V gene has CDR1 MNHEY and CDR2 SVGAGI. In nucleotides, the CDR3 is TGTGCCAGCGCACAGCCCTCGAACTATGGCTACACCTTC. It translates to CASAQPSNYGYTF.

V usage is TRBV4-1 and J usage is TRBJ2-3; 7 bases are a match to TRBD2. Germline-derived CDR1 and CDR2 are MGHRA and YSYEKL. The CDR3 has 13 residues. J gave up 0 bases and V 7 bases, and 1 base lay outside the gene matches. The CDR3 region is CASKAGSTDTQYF. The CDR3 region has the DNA TGCGCCAGCAAAGCGGGGAGCACAGATACGCAGTATTTT.

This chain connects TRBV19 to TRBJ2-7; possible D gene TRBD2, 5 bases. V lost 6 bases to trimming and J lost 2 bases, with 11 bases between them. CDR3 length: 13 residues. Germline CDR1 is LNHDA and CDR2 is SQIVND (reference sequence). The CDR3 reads CASSPREAYEQYF. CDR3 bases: TGTGCCAGTAGCCCCCGGGAAGCCTACGAGCAGTACTTC.

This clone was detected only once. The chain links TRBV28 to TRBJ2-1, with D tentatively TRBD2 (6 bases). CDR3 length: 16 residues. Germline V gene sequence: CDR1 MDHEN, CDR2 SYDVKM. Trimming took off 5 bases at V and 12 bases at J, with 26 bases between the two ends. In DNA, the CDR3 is TGTGCCAGCAGTCCGGGGTCTAGCGCCCACCTCATAACGCAGTTCTTC. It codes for CASSPGSSAHLITQFF. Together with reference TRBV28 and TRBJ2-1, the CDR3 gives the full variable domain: DVKVTQSSRYLVKRTGEKVFLECVQDMDHENMFWYRQDPGLGLRLIYFSYDVKMKEKGDIPEGYSVSREKKERFSLILESASTNQTSMYLCASSPGSSAHLITQFFGPGTRLTVL.

Here the CDR3 DNA reads TGTGCCAGCAGCGCAGAGACTAGCAGGAATGAGCAGTTCTTC. This codes for CASSAETSRNEQFF. The chain is built from TRBV9 and TRBJ2-1; 7 bases match TRBD2. Germline-derived CDR1 and CDR2 are SGDLS and YYNGEE. V trimming: 3 bases; J trimming: 7 bases; junction bases outside the gene matches: 7. CDR3 size: 14 residues.

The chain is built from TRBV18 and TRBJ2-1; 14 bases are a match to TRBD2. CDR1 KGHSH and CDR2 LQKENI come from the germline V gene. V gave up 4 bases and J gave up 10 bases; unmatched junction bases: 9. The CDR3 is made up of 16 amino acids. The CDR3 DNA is TGTGCCAGCTCACACCCGGGACTAGCGGGAGCTGGAGAGCAGTTCTTC. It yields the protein CASSHPGLAGAGEQFF.

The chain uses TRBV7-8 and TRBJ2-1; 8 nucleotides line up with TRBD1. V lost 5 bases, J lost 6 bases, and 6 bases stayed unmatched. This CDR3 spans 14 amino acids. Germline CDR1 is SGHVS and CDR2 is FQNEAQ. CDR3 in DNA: TGTGCCAGCAGCGCCAGGGGGCGCCTCAATGAGCAGTTCTTC. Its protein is CASSARGRLNEQFF.

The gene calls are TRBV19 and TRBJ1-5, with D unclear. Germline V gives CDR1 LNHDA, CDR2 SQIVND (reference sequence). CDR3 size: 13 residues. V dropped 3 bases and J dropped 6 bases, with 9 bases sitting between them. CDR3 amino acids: CASSIGGSQPQHF. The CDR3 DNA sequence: TGTGCCAGTAGTATCGGAGGGAGTCAGCCCCAGCATTTT.

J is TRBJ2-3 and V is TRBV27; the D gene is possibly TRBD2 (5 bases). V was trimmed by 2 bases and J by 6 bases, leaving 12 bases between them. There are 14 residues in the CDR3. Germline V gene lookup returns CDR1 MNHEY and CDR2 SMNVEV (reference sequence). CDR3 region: CASSLGLASDTQYF. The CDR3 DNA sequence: TGTGCCAGCAGTTTAGGGCTAGCATCCGATACGCAGTATTTT.

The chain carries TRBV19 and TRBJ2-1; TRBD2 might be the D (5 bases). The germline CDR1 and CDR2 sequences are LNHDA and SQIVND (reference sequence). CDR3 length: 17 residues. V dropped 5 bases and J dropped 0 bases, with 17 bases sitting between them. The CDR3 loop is CASSARASTDSYNEQFF. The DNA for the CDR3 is TGTGCCAGTAGTGCGAGGGCCAGCACAGACTCCTACAATGAGCAGTTCTTC.

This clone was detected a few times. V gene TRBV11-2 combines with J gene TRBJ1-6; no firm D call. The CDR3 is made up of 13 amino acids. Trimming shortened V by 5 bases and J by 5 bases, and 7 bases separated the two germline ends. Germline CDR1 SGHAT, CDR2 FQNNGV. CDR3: CASSPQDNSPLHF. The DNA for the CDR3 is TGTGCCAGCAGCCCACAAGATAATTCACCCCTCCACTTT.

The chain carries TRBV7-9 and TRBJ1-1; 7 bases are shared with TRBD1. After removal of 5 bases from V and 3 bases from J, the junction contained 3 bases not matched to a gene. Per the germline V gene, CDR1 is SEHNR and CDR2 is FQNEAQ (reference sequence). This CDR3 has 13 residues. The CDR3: CASSPQGDTEAFF. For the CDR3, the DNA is TGTGCCAGCAGCCCTCAGGGGGACACTGAAGCTTTCTTT.

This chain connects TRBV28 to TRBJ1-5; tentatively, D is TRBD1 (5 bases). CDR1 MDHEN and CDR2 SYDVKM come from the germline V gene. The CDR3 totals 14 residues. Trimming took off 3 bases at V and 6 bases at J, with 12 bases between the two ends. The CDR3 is CASSFDLRGQPQHF. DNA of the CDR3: TGTGCCAGCAGTTTTGACCTTAGGGGTCAGCCCCAGCATTTT.

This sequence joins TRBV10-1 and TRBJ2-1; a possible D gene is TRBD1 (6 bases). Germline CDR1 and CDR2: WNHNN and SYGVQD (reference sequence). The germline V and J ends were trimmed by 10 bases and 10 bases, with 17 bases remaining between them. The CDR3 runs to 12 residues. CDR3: CATRGTSGEQFF. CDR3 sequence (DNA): TGCGCCACCAGGGGAACCAGCGGCGAGCAGTTCTTC.

The CDR3 DNA is TGTGCCAGCAGCCTGGGAGCAGGGGACACTGAAGCTTTCTTT. Protein sequence: CASSLGAGDTEAFF. The rearrangement joins TRBV7-3 to TRBJ1-1; D may be TRBD1 (6 bases). Per germline, CDR1 SGHTA and CDR2 FQGTGA. The CDR3 consists of 14 residues. Trimming cost V 5 bases and J 3 bases, with 13 bases left between them.

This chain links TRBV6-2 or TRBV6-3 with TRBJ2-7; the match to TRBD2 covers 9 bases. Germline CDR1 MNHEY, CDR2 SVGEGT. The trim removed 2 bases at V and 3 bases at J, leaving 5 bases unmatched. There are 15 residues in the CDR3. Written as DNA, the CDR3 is TGTGCCAGCAGTTACCCGGGACTAGCAATCTACGAGCAGTACTTC. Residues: CASSYPGLAIYEQYF.

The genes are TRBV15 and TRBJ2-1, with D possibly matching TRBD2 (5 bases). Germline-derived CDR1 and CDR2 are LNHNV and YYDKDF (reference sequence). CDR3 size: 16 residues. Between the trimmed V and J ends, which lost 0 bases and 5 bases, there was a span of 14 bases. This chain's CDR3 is CATSRDVAWTNNEQFF. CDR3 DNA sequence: TGTGCCACCAGCAGAGATGTAGCGTGGACCAACAATGAGCAGTTCTTC.

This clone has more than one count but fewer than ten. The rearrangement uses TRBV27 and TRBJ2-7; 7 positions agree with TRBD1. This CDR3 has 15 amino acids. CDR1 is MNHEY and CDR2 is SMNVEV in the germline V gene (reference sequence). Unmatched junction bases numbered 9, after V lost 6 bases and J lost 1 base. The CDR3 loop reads CASSRTGAASYEQYF. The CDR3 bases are TGTGCCAGCAGCCGAACAGGGGCCGCATCCTACGAGCAGTACTTC.